The present T cell receptor beta chain was sequenced within a study of T cell responses to AZD1222 COVID-19 vaccine. Details on this clone: What it recognizes is unknown.

Whole-study findings and limits: Only 5 to 7 individuals given AZD1222 were seropositive at baseline. Nearly half of spike-specific TCRs reportedly go after variant regions that carry no mutations. Sampled repertoires all dated from after the peak T cell response. Increased Spike-specific TCR breadth and depth were observed after two AZD1222 doses.

This table comes from immunoSEQ multiplex PCR, and its TCRdb copy is limited to in-frame clones, with some not included. The sample comprises roughly 120,000 clones, 90% to 95% of which are singletons, and approximately 2.5% rests with the top ten. The source material was peripheral blood, sampled on day 0 of AZD1222 vaccination. The clonotype originates from an adult in good health.

This CDR3 is CASSPRTTDNEQFF. In DNA form, the CDR3 reads TGTGCCAGCTCACCAAGGACTACCGACAATGAGCAGTTCTTC. The J gene is TRBJ2-1, the V gene TRBV18, with D possibly matching TRBD2 (6 bases). There are 14 residues in the CDR3. V shed 2 bases and J shed 5 bases, with 10 bases lying between them. Germline lookup yields CDR1 KGHSH and CDR2 LQKENI. Variable domain in full (rest from reference TRBV18 and TRBJ2-1): NAGVMQNPRHLVRRRGQEARLRCSPMKGHSHVYWYRQLPEEGLKFMVYLQKENIIDESGMPKERFSAEFPKEGPSILRIQQVVRGDSAAYFCASSPRTTDNEQFFGPGTRLTVL.